This T cell receptor (beta chain) was recorded in a study of OX40 agonist ivuxolimab in advanced cancers. Overall study: Treatment of patients was with ivuxolimab, an agonistic anti-OX40 (CD134) antibody.

The repertoire was sequenced with immunoSEQ multiplex PCR; TCRdb's copy has only in-frame clones and lacks some. The sample gives 100,000 to 130,000 clones, around 90% of which show up once; over 0.6% is in the top ten. V shed 5 bases, J shed 3 bases, and the junction held 6 bases outside the gene matches. CDR1 and CDR2 (germline): MNHNY, SVGAGI (reference sequence). This CDR3 contains 14 residues. The investigators sampled blood at baseline, at cycle 4 day 1, and at cycle 7 day 1. Whole-study findings and limits: The authors did not determine the antigen specificity of the expanded peripheral T cells.

As for this clone: Antigen: not known.

The sequencing here drew on CD4+ or CD8+ T cells sorted from blood, taken in a trial of the OX40 agonist ivuxolimab. This chain links TRBV6-6 with TRBJ1-1; 7 positions agree with TRBD1. The sequence was obtained from an adult with an advanced solid tumor such as melanoma, head and neck, liver or kidney cancer. The CDR3 is CASSVQGTDTEAFF. The CDR3 DNA follows: TGTGCCAGCAGTGTACAGGGGACCGACACTGAAGCTTTCTTT.